Following are 23 T cell receptor beta chains from one sample sequenced in a study of blood T cell repertoires in COVID-19 (dated by TCRdb to between 2020 and 2021). Libraries came from the immunoSEQ multiplex PCR assay. In its TCRdb copy, this immuneACCESS table keeps in-frame sequences only and misses some clones. Where compared with another copy, unresolved V genes explain less than half of these, and the others have no known cause. The sample table records more than 150,000 clones; about 86% of these occur just once. The ten largest clones represent less than 25% of the sample. Source material: peripheral blood. The source of these receptors is a man aged 65 to 79 with active or convalescent COVID-19.

The chain couples TRBV5-4 to TRBJ2-3; 8 nucleotides align to TRBD2. CDR3 size: 15 residues. The V gene's germline CDR1 is SGHNT and CDR2 YYREEE (reference sequence). The V segment lost 4 bases and the J segment 0 bases; nucleotides outside the gene matches: 4. This chain's CDR3 is CASSPSGSSTDTQYF. The CDR3 bases are TGTGCCAGCAGCCCTAGCGGGTCGAGCACAGATACGCAGTATTTT. Using reference TRBV5-4 and TRBJ2-3 for the parts outside the CDR3, the full variable domain is ETGVTQSPTHLIKTRGQQVTLRCSSQSGHNTVSWYQQALGQGPQFIFQYYREEENGRGNFPPRFSGLQFPNYSSELNVNALELDDSALYLCASSPSGSSTDTQYFGPGTRLTVL.

In nucleotides, the CDR3 is TGTGCCAGCAGCTTAGGCAGGGGTATCCACGAGCAGTACTTC. It encodes CASSLGRGIHEQYF. The chain links TRBV7-2 to TRBJ2-7; maybe TRBD1 (6 bases). Germline loops: CDR1 SGHTA, CDR2 FQGNSA. Trimming removed 1 base from V and 5 bases from J, with 12 bases in between. The CDR3 is 14 residues long. The variable domain in full, completed from reference TRBV7-2 and TRBJ2-7, reads GAGVSQSPSNKVTEKGKDVELRCDPISGHTALYWYRQSLGQGLEFLIYFQGNSAPDKSGLPSDRFSAERTGGSVSTLTIQRTQQEDSAVYLCASSLGRGIHEQYFGPGTRLTVT.

The V gene is TRBV6-5, the J gene TRBJ2-7; 7 bases align to TRBD2. Germline values: CDR1 MNHEY, CDR2 SVGAGI. The CDR3 runs 16 residues. V lost 0 bases and J lost 3; bases outside the gene matches: 8. The CDR3 region has the DNA TGTGCCAGCAGTTACTCCGAGCGGGAATGGATCTACGAGCAGTACTTC. This codes for CASSYSEREWIYEQYF.

This chain links TRBV2 with TRBJ2-2, with 11 positions matching TRBD2. J was trimmed by 5 bases and V by 2 bases; bases with no gene match: 4. This CDR3 spans 16 amino acids. Germline assignment: CDR1 SNHLY and CDR2 FYNNEI. CDR3 in DNA: TGTGCCAGCAGTGAATCCGGGACTAGCGGTACCGGGGAGCTGTTTTTT. It is translated as CASSESGTSGTGELFF.

The genes are TRBV18 and TRBJ2-4; TRBD1 agrees at 9 bases. Germline assignment: CDR1 KGHSH and CDR2 LQKENI. The CDR3 sequence is 15 residues long. J gave up 5 bases and V 1 base, and 3 bases lay outside the gene matches. The CDR3 DNA reads TGTGCCAGCTCACCACGGGACAGGGCCGAAAACATTCAGTACTTC. Residues: CASSPRDRAENIQYF.

The J gene is TRBJ1-4, the V gene TRBV5-1; D not resolved. Trimming removed 4 bases at V and 8 bases at J, with 15 bases between. This CDR3 is 14 amino acids long. Germline values: CDR1 SGHRS, CDR2 YFSETQ. CDR3 in DNA: TGCGCCAGCAGCCCGGGGAGTCCCGGGGAAAAACTGTTTTTT. The encoded protein is CASSPGSPGEKLFF.

This clone was recorded only once. V gene TRBV6-5 combines with J gene TRBJ1-4, with a possible D match to TRBD1 (5 bases). CDR1 is MNHEY and CDR2 is SVGAGI in the germline V gene. The CDR3 spans 15 residues. Trimming removed 2 bases from V and 6 bases from J, with 13 bases in between. CDR3 amino acids: CASSYTGQKDEKLFF. CDR3 coding DNA: TGTGCCAGCAGTTACACCGGACAAAAAGATGAAAAACTGTTTTTT.

The rearrangement joins TRBV6-5 to TRBJ2-7; TRBD1 agrees at 7 bases. V shed 7 bases and J 5 bases; nucleotides not matched to a gene: 14. CDR1 and CDR2 (germline): MNHEY, SVGAGI. CDR3 size: 15 residues. DNA of the CDR3: TGTGCCAGCATCCCCCTAAGGGGGCAGGTCCACGAGCAGTACTTC. Amino acids: CASIPLRGQVHEQYF.

V usage is TRBV19 and J usage is TRBJ2-7; 7 positions match TRBD1. There are 13 residues in the CDR3. V dropped 7 bases and J dropped 2; count of bases not matched to a gene: 5. CDR1 is LNHDA and CDR2 is SQIVND in the germline V gene (reference sequence). CDR3 protein: CASKGTATYEQYF. DNA for the CDR3: TGTGCCAGTAAGGGGACAGCAACCTACGAGCAGTACTTC.

J is TRBJ2-7 and V is TRBV19; 11 bases align to TRBD1. With 6 bases clipped from V and 0 bases from J, the junction kept 10 bases outside the gene matches. Germline V gene sequence: CDR1 LNHDA, CDR2 SQIVND (reference sequence). The CDR3 contains 17 residues. CDR3: CASSTEGQGGSSYEQYF. The CDR3, as DNA: TGTGCCAGTAGCACAGAGGGACAGGGGGGATCCTCCTACGAGCAGTACTTC.

The chain couples TRBV18 to TRBJ1-1; D uncertain. Deletions cut 2 bases from V and 4 bases from J, with 14 bases between. The CDR3 runs 15 residues. CDR1 KGHSH and CDR2 LQKENI come from the germline V gene. The CDR3 DNA reads TGTGCCAGCTCACCAGGTACGGTCCCGTCCACTGAAGCTTTCTTT. Encoded protein: CASSPGTVPSTEAFF.

The chain has TRBV9 and TRBJ1-2, with 9 bases lining up with TRBD1. With 0 bases clipped from V and 6 bases from J, the junction kept 12 bases outside the gene matches. This CDR3 region has 17 residues. The V gene's germline CDR1 is SGDLS and CDR2 YYNGEE. DNA for the CDR3: TGTGCCAGCAGCGTAGCTTCGGAACAGGGGGCTATCGATGGCTACACCTTC. It specifies CASSVASEQGAIDGYTF. Using reference TRBV9 and TRBJ1-2 for the parts outside the CDR3, the full variable domain is DSGVTQTPKHLITATGQRVTLRCSPRSGDLSVYWYQQSLDQGLQFLIQYYNGEERAKGNILERFSAQQFPDLHSELNLSSLELGDSALYFCASSVASEQGAIDGYTFGSGTRLTVV.

As DNA, the CDR3 is TGTGCCAGTAGAGCCCCACCAGGGTTCGGCTATGGCTACACCTTC. Translation: CASRAPPGFGYGYTF. V is TRBV19 and J is TRBJ1-2; tentatively, D is TRBD1 (5 bases). V was shortened by 6 bases and J by 4 bases, with 18 bases between the two germline ends. The CDR3 covers 15 residues. Germline-derived CDR1 and CDR2 are LNHDA and SQIVND (reference sequence). The full variable domain, with the rest looked up from reference TRBV19 and TRBJ1-2, is DGGITQSPKYLFRKEGQNVTLSCEQNLNHDAMYWYRQDPGQGLRLIYYSQIVNDFQKGDIAEGYSVSREKKESFPLTVTSAQKNPTAFYLCASRAPPGFGYGYTFGSGTRLTVV.

The V gene is TRBV5-1, the J gene TRBJ1-5; 8 bases map to TRBD1. Germline assignment: CDR1 SGHRS and CDR2 YFSETQ. J was trimmed by 4 bases and V by 2 bases; bases with no gene match: 2. CDR3 size: 14 residues. As DNA, the CDR3 is TGCGCCAGCAGCTTACAGGGGGGAAATCAGCCCCAGCATTTT. This gives the protein CASSLQGGNQPQHF. Full variable domain (remainder filled in from reference TRBV5-1 and TRBJ1-5): KAGVTQTPRYLIKTRGQQVTLSCSPISGHRSVSWYQQTPGQGLQFLFEYFSETQRNKGNFPGRFSGRQFSNSRSEMNVSTLELGDSALYLCASSLQGGNQPQHFGDGTRLSIL.

The V gene is TRBV6-1, the J gene TRBJ1-4; no definite D call. Trimming stripped 2 bases from V and 7 bases from J, with 11 bases between. The CDR3 totals 14 residues. Germline assignment: CDR1 MNHNS and CDR2 SASEGT. In nucleotides, the CDR3 is TGTGCCAGCAGTGAATTGAGAGGGAGTGAAAAACTGTTTTTT. Encoded protein: CASSELRGSEKLFF.

The rearrangement links TRBV29-1 to TRBJ2-1, with 9 bases that match TRBD2. With 3 bases clipped from V and 3 bases from J, the junction kept 6 bases outside the gene matches. This CDR3 spans 15 amino acids. The germline gives CDR1 SQVTM, CDR2 ANQGSEA. The CDR3, as DNA: TGCAGCGTTGAGAGGGGAGCGGGGGGCTACAATGAGCAGTTCTTC. It codes for CSVERGAGGYNEQFF.

The chain employs TRBV11-2 and TRBJ2-2; 9 nucleotides line up with TRBD2. CDR1 is SGHAT, CDR2 FQNNGV, per germline. With V trimmed by 3 bases and J by 1 base, 0 bases remained unmatched. This CDR3 has 15 residues. The CDR3 loop is CASSLTSGNTGELFF. CDR3 bases: TGTGCCAGCAGCTTGACTAGCGGGAACACCGGGGAGCTGTTTTTT.

V is TRBV10-2 and J is TRBJ1-2; no firm D call. CDR3 length: 13 amino acids. Trimming took 6 bases from V and 6 from J, leaving 14 bases between them. Germline-derived CDR1 and CDR2 are WSHSY and SAAADI. Here the CDR3 reads CASSLQHTHGYTF. Here the CDR3 DNA reads TGCGCCAGCAGCCTACAGCATACGCATGGCTACACCTTC.

This chain joins TRBV18 and TRBJ1-2, with D possibly matching TRBD1 (5 bases). Germline V CDR1 and CDR2: KGHSH, LQKENI. This CDR3 region has 15 residues. V was trimmed by 3 bases and J by 4 bases, leaving 15 bases between them. CDR3 residues: CASSPTDTPFYGYTF. The CDR3 DNA follows: TGTGCCAGCTCACCGACGGACACCCCTTTCTATGGCTACACCTTC.

This clone was seen once. The rearrangement uses TRBV28 and TRBJ1-1; tentatively, D is TRBD1 (5 bases). Trimming stripped 8 bases from V and 2 bases from J, with 18 bases between. Germline CDR1 is MDHEN and CDR2 is SYDVKM. The CDR3 has 15 residues. CDR3 sequence (DNA): TGTGCCAGCCTAAGGGGAGGGGCCAGAAACACTGAAGCTTTCTTT. The encoded protein is CASLRGGARNTEAFF.

This chain joins TRBV15 and TRBJ1-5; D gene ambiguous. V dropped 3 bases and J dropped 4 bases, with 10 bases sitting between them. The CDR3 loop spans 14 amino acids. Germline values: CDR1 LNHNV, CDR2 YYDKDF (reference sequence). The CDR3 region has the DNA TGTGCCACCAGCAGTGAGGCAGAAAATCAGCCCCAGCATTTT. This translates into CATSSEAENQPQHF.

This clone was seen only a few times. The V call is TRBV7-2, the J call TRBJ2-1; TRBD1 aligns across 7 bases. Germline assignment: CDR1 SGHTA and CDR2 FQGNSA. The CDR3 contains 13 residues. After removal of 5 bases from V and 6 bases from J, the junction contained 4 bases not matched to a gene. As DNA, the CDR3 is TGTGCCAGCAGCCCAGACAGGGTCAATGAGCAGTTCTTC. Protein: CASSPDRVNEQFF.

V is TRBV7-9 and J is TRBJ1-1, with D tentatively TRBD1 (5 bases). The CDR3 consists of 16 residues. Germline V lookup: CDR1 SEHNR, CDR2 FQNEAQ (reference sequence). V lost 2 bases and J lost 2, with 15 bases in between. The CDR3 protein is CASSLFRGAINTEAFF. The CDR3 DNA is TGTGCCAGCAGCTTATTTAGGGGTGCGATCAACACTGAAGCTTTCTTT.